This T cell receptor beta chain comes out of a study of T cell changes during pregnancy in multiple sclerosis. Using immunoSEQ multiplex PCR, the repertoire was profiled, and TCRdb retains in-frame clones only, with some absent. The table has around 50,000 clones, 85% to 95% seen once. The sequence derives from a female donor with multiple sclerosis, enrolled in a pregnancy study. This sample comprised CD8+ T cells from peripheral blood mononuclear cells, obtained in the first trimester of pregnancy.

The CDR3 sequence is CASSQKVQAGIGNQPQHF. Here the CDR3 DNA reads TGTGCCAGCAGCCAAAAAGTCCAGGCGGGGATAGGCAATCAGCCCCAGCATTTT. The chain has TRBV4-2 and TRBJ1-5; D call uncertain. Trimming took 2 bases from V and 2 from J, leaving 19 bases between them. The CDR3 consists of 18 residues. Germline V CDR1 and CDR2: LGHNA, YNFKEQ.